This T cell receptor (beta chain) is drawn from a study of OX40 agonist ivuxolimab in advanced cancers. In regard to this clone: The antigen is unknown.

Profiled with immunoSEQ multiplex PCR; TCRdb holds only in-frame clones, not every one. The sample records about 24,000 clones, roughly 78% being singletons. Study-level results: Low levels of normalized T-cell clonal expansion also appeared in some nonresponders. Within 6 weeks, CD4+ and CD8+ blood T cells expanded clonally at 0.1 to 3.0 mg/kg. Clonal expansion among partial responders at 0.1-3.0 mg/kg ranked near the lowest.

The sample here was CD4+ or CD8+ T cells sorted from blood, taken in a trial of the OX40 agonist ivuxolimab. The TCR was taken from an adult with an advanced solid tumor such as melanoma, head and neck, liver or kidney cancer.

This CDR3 is CASSLVGGQLRAEAFF. The CDR3, as DNA: TGTGCCAGCAGCTTAGTAGGCGGGCAACTACGGGCTGAAGCTTTCTTT. The rearrangement uses TRBV11-2 and TRBJ1-1; D remains unclear. The germline CDR1 and CDR2 sequences are SGHAT and FQNNGV. The CDR3 consists of 16 residues. V lost 1 base and J 6 bases, leaving 18 bases between the germline ends.